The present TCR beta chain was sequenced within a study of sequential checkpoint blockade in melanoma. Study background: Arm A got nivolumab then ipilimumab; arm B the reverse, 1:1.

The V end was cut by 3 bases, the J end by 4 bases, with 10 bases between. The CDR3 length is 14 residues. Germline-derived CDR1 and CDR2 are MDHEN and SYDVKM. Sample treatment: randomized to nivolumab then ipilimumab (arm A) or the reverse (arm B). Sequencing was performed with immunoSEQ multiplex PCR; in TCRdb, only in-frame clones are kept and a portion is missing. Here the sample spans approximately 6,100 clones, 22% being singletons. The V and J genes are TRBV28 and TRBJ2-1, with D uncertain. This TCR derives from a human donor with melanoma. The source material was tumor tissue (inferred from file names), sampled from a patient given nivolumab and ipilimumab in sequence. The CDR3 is CASSFVGKYNEQFF. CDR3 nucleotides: TGTGCCAGCAGTTTTGTAGGGAAATACAATGAGCAGTTCTTC.